This T cell receptor (beta chain) originates from a study of blood T cells in healthy people across ages. Per germline, CDR1 MNHEY and CDR2 SVGAGI. There are 15 residues in the CDR3. The V segment lost 7 bases and the J segment 4 bases; nucleotides outside the gene matches: 12. Next came a second PCR, run for roughly 7 to 12 cycles, which used a sample-barcoded 5' primer along with a J-beta primer mix. TCRdb recomputed calls from the 5' RACE reads with MiXCR, one row per CDR3 protein. The sample lists roughly 730,000 distinct CDR3 sequences; approximately 60% were seen once. Material for sequencing was blood. V gene TRBV6-5 combines with J gene TRBJ1-2, with 7 bases identical to TRBD1. The receptor comes from a man aged 40-49 years in good health. CDR3 DNA: TGTGCCAGCAAAGACAGGGTATCCGCAACCTATGGCTACACCTTC. It is translated as CASKDRVSATYGYTF.